These 26 T cell receptor beta chains were all obtained from the same sample, sequenced in a study of blood T cell repertoires in COVID-19. Here immunoSEQ multiplex PCR was the method, and the copy in TCRdb shows in-frame clones only, minus some. The sample shows under 300,000 clones, 90% to 95% of them seen only once. The material sequenced was PBMCs or T cells enriched from blood (not recorded which). The receptors were gathered from a woman aged 18-35 years who had recovered from COVID-19.

The chain links TRBV6-6 to TRBJ1-4; D is perhaps TRBD1 (5 bases). The CDR3 length is 16 residues. Germline-derived CDR1 and CDR2 are MNHNY and SVGAGI (reference sequence). The germline V and J ends were trimmed by 2 bases and 3 bases, with 13 bases remaining between them. The CDR3 DNA follows: TGTGCCAGCAGTTACCGCGGGGGGGACTCTAATGAAAAACTGTTTTTT. Its translation is CASSYRGGDSNEKLFF.

The rearrangement uses TRBV18 and TRBJ1-5, with TRBD1 matching 8 bases. The trim removed 3 bases at V and 4 bases at J, leaving 5 bases unmatched. In germline, CDR1 is KGHSH, CDR2 LQKENI. This CDR3 is built from 15 residues. The CDR3: CASSPGQGINQPQHF. Written as DNA, the CDR3 is TGTGCCAGCTCACCTGGACAGGGAATTAATCAGCCCCAGCATTTT.

The table lists this clone with a count of one. The genes are TRBV27 and TRBJ1-4; weak D call: TRBD1 (5 bases). Germline V gene lookup returns CDR1 MNHEY and CDR2 SMNVEV (reference sequence). The CDR3 spans 15 residues. With 1 base removed from V and 8 bases from J, the gap between germline ends came to 14 bases. CDR3 residues: CASSLFGGYGEKLFF. In DNA form, the CDR3 reads TGTGCCAGCAGTTTATTTGGGGGGTATGGGGAAAAACTGTTTTTT. Based on the CDR3 plus reference TRBV27 and TRBJ1-4, the full variable domain is EAQVTQNPRYLITVTGKKLTVTCSQNMNHEYMSWYRQDPGLGLRQIYYSMNVEVTDKGDVPEGYKVSRKEKRNFPLILESPSPNQTSLYFCASSLFGGYGEKLFFGSGTQLSVL.

The CDR3: CASSSAAYYGYTF. The CDR3 DNA sequence: TGTGCCAGCTCCTCGGCGGCCTACTATGGCTACACCTTC. The rearrangement joins TRBV18 to TRBJ1-2, with D hard to call. This CDR3 contains 13 residues. The ends were cut back, 6 bases at V and 3 bases at J, with 11 bases in the middle. Germline CDR1 is KGHSH and CDR2 is LQKENI.

The V gene is TRBV15, the J gene TRBJ1-2; TRBD1 aligns across 7 bases. With V trimmed by 0 bases and J by 7 bases, 11 bases remained unmatched. In germline, CDR1 is LNHNV, CDR2 YYDKDF (reference sequence). This CDR3 contains 16 residues. The CDR3 bases are TGTGCCACCAGCAGAGATCTGGGACAGTCGACTACTGGCTACACCTTC. Protein sequence: CATSRDLGQSTTGYTF.

This sequence joins TRBV6-2 or TRBV6-3 and TRBJ1-2; D is undetermined. V was shortened by 4 bases and J by 7 bases, with 7 bases between the two germline ends. Germline V gene data show CDR1 as MNHEY and CDR2 as SVGEGT. This CDR3 spans 11 amino acids. The CDR3 region is CASSSGVGYTF. As DNA, the CDR3 is TGTGCCAGCAGTTCCGGTGTTGGCTACACCTTC.

The chain uses TRBV15 and TRBJ2-5; D is unresolved. The length of the CDR3 is 12 residues. Germline V gives CDR1 LNHNV, CDR2 YYDKDF (reference sequence). Trimming removed 1 base at V and 3 bases at J, with 3 bases between. In DNA form, the CDR3 reads TGTGCCACCAGCAGAGGCGAAGAGACCCAGTACTTC. This sequence encodes CATSRGEETQYF.

The rearrangement joins TRBV5-4 to TRBJ2-7, with D perhaps matching TRBD1 (5 bases). Trimming cost V 0 bases and J 4 bases, with 8 bases left between them. The CDR3 runs 13 residues. Germline-derived CDR1 and CDR2 are SGHNT and YYREEE (reference sequence). CDR3 DNA sequence: TGTGCCAGCAGCTTGGACAGGTATTACGAGCAGTACTTC. Encoded protein: CASSLDRYYEQYF.

This clone was detected once. The V gene is TRBV6-5, the J gene TRBJ2-3; the match to TRBD1 covers 8 bases. The CDR3 loop spans 15 amino acids. V lost 6 bases, J lost 4 bases, and 9 bases stayed unmatched. Germline V gives CDR1 MNHEY, CDR2 SVGAGI. The CDR3 bases are TGTGCCAGCAGGCCGCACAGGGGGTATGCAGATACGCAGTATTTT. This translates into CASRPHRGYADTQYF.

The chain is built from TRBV5-1 and TRBJ2-1; perhaps TRBD2 as D (6 bases). CDR1 is SGHRS and CDR2 is YFSETQ in the germline V gene. The CDR3 extends over 13 amino acids. Between the trimmed V and J ends, which lost 5 bases and 3 bases, there was a span of 9 bases. CDR3 nucleotide sequence: TGCGCCAGCAGAGGGGACTTCTACAATGAGCAGTTCTTC. It specifies CASRGDFYNEQFF. The variable domain in full, with the rest retrieved from reference TRBV5-1 and TRBJ2-1, is KAGVTQTPRYLIKTRGQQVTLSCSPISGHRSVSWYQQTPGQGLQFLFEYFSETQRNKGNFPGRFSGRQFSNSRSEMNVSTLELGDSALYLCASRGDFYNEQFFGPGTRLTVL.

The V call is TRBV28, the J call TRBJ2-3; 11 bases match TRBD2. The J segment lost 3 bases and the V segment lost 2 bases, leaving 7 bases of the junction unmatched. Looked up from germline, CDR1 is MDHEN and CDR2 is SYDVKM. The CDR3 runs to 17 residues. CDR3 protein: CASSLDPTSGATDTQYF. In DNA form, the CDR3 reads TGTGCCAGCAGTTTAGACCCGACTAGCGGGGCGACAGATACGCAGTATTTT.

This chain connects TRBV12-3 or TRBV12-4 to TRBJ1-3; D uncertain. The CDR3 totals 12 residues. The V end lost 10 bases, the J end lost 0 bases, and 7 bases lay between the germline ends. CDR3 protein: CAMGSSGNTIYF. The CDR3 region has the DNA TGTGCCATGGGGAGCTCTGGAAACACCATATATTTT.

This chain links TRBV27 with TRBJ1-2; D is perhaps TRBD1 (6 bases). Germline lookup yields CDR1 MNHEY and CDR2 SMNVEV (reference sequence). V lost 3 bases and J 8 bases, leaving 13 bases between the germline ends. This CDR3 is built from 13 residues. CDR3 region: CASSFSTGRGYTF. The CDR3 coding sequence is TGTGCCAGCAGTTTTTCAACAGGGCGGGGCTACACCTTC.

The V call is TRBV27, the J call TRBJ2-1, with no clear D. V shed 4 bases and J shed 6 bases, with 13 bases lying between them. CDR1 and CDR2 (germline): MNHEY, SMNVEV (reference sequence). This CDR3 spans 14 amino acids. The CDR3 region has the DNA TGTGCCAGCAGTTCTTTTCGGCCTAGCAATGAGCAGTTCTTC. Its protein is CASSSFRPSNEQFF.

The J gene is TRBJ2-3, the V gene TRBV7-6, with TRBD2 matching 8 bases. CDR1 SGHVS and CDR2 FNYEAQ come from the germline V gene. The CDR3 is made up of 16 amino acids. J was trimmed by 2 bases and V by 0 bases; bases with no gene match: 4. The CDR3 DNA reads TGTGCCAGCAGCTTAGCGGGGCGGGGGGTCACAGATACGCAGTATTTT. This encodes CASSLAGRGVTDTQYF. Looking up the rest from reference TRBV7-6 and TRBJ2-3 gives the full variable domain: GAGVSQSPRYKVTKRGQDVALRCDPISGHVSLYWYRQALGQGPEFLTYFNYEAQQDKSGLPNDRFSAERPEGSISTLTIQRTEQRDSAMYRCASSLAGRGVTDTQYFGPGTRLTVL.

The rearrangement uses TRBV18 and TRBJ1-2, with 8 bases lining up with TRBD1. CDR1 is KGHSH, CDR2 LQKENI, per germline. This CDR3 is built from 14 residues. After removal of 2 bases from V and 7 bases from J, the junction contained 6 bases not matched to a gene. The CDR3 reads CASSPRGQGIGYTF. CDR3 DNA: TGTGCCAGCTCACCAAGAGGACAGGGAATTGGCTACACCTTC.

This chain uses TRBV13 with TRBJ2-7; TRBD1 matches 10 bases. Germline CDR1 PRHDT, CDR2 FYEKMQ (reference sequence). With 5 bases clipped from V and 2 bases from J, the junction kept 15 bases outside the gene matches. The CDR3 is made up of 18 amino acids. The chain's CDR3 is CASSPRGRDRGPTYEQYF. For the CDR3, the DNA is TGTGCCAGCAGCCCCCGTGGGCGGGACAGGGGACCCACCTACGAGCAGTACTTC.

The chain employs TRBV19 and TRBJ1-2; 9 nucleotides align to TRBD1. This CDR3 is 15 amino acids long. V lost 5 bases and J lost 8; bases outside the gene matches: 12. Germline V gives CDR1 LNHDA, CDR2 SQIVND (reference sequence). CDR3 sequence: CASSSRDRVLSGYTF. CDR3 in DNA: TGTGCCAGTAGTTCAAGGGACAGGGTGTTAAGCGGCTACACCTTC. Full variable domain (outside the CDR3, taken from reference TRBV19 and TRBJ1-2): DGGITQSPKYLFRKEGQNVTLSCEQNLNHDAMYWYRQDPGQGLRLIYYSQIVNDFQKGDIAEGYSVSREKKESFPLTVTSAQKNPTAFYLCASSSRDRVLSGYTFGSGTRLTVV.

The chain joins TRBV28 to TRBJ2-1; 8 positions match TRBD2. The CDR3 is made up of 13 amino acids. Germline trimming cut 9 bases from V and 1 base from J; bases unmatched to any gene: 2. Germline V gene sequence: CDR1 MDHEN, CDR2 SYDVKM. CDR3 DNA: TGTGCCAGTGTAGCGGGGTCCTACAATGAGCAGTTCTTC. Protein: CASVAGSYNEQFF.

The rearrangement links TRBV3-1 (or the pseudogene TRBV3-2) to TRBJ2-7; TRBD2 agrees at 7 bases. There are 13 residues in the CDR3. In germline, CDR1 is LGHDT, CDR2 YNNKEL (reference sequence). Unmatched junction bases numbered 3, after V lost 2 bases and J lost 5 bases. In nucleotides, the CDR3 is TGTGCCAGCAGCCAATTACGGGGGGACGAGCAGTACTTC. Protein: CASSQLRGDEQYF.

The chain employs TRBV12-3 or TRBV12-4 and TRBJ1-2, with 8 bases lining up with TRBD1. This CDR3 spans 13 amino acids. The junction had 4 bases not matched to a gene; V was cut back by 6 bases and J by 4 bases. CDR3 protein: CASSRGQGYGYTF. The CDR3 region has the DNA TGTGCCAGCAGCCGCGGACAGGGCTATGGCTACACCTTC.

The J gene is TRBJ1-2, the V gene TRBV4-3; D not resolved. Germline-derived CDR1 and CDR2 are LGHNA and YSLEER. Between the trimmed V and J ends, which lost 0 bases and 8 bases, there was a span of 16 bases. The CDR3 has 15 amino acids. Written as DNA, the CDR3 is TGCGCCAGCAGCCAAGATCTTTATGTCCCCGCGGGCTACACCTTC. Its translation: CASSQDLYVPAGYTF.

This rearrangement joins TRBV19 to TRBJ2-2; possible D gene TRBD1, 6 bases. The germline V gene encodes CDR1 LNHDA and CDR2 SQIVND (reference sequence). The CDR3 has 13 amino acids. The germline V and J ends were trimmed by 3 bases and 5 bases, with 7 bases remaining between them. The CDR3 DNA reads TGTGCCAGTAGTATTAGGGGGACCGGGGAGCTGTTTTTT. Its protein product is CASSIRGTGELFF.

The chain carries TRBV19 and TRBJ1-5; D is uncertain. CDR1 is LNHDA and CDR2 is SQIVND in the germline V gene (reference sequence). Trimming pared 3 bases from V and 4 bases from J, leaving 10 bases between. CDR3 size: 14 residues. CDR3 protein: CASSIKAANQPQHF. DNA of the CDR3: TGTGCCAGTAGTATTAAGGCAGCGAATCAGCCCCAGCATTTT.

In this sample, this clone turned up a few times. V gene TRBV19 combines with J gene TRBJ1-4; TRBD1 might be the D (5 bases). The germline V gene has CDR1 LNHDA and CDR2 SQIVND (reference sequence). The CDR3 is made up of 15 amino acids. V was clipped by 5 bases and J by 8 bases, with 18 bases between them. For the CDR3, the DNA is TGTGCCAGTAGTTCTCAAGCGGGGGGGGAGGAAAAACTGTTTTTT. The encoded protein is CASSSQAGGEEKLFF.

In DNA form, the CDR3 reads TGTGCCAGCAGTTTACAGGGTGGCGAGCAGTACTTC. Encoded protein: CASSLQGGEQYF. V and J are TRBV12-3 or TRBV12-4 and TRBJ2-7, with D possibly matching TRBD1 (5 bases). The germline V and J ends were trimmed by 2 bases and 6 bases, with 8 bases remaining between them. CDR3 length equals 12 residues.